These 29 T cell receptor beta chains originate from one sample sequenced in a study of multiple sclerosis patients with progressive multifocal leukoencephalopathy. As for time point: before natalizumab initiation. Sequenced by immunoSEQ multiplex PCR; TCRdb stores in-frame clones only, minus some. This repertoire shows more than 30,000 clones, around 91% found once; its top ten account for about 1.5%. Sequenced material: PBMCs. These receptors came from a human donor with multiple sclerosis.

The chain carries TRBV11-3 and TRBJ2-1; 15 bases agree with TRBD2. This CDR3 comprises 17 residues. The J segment lost 8 bases and the V segment lost 4 bases, leaving 9 bases of the junction unmatched. Germline CDR1 is SGHNT and CDR2 is YENEEA. The CDR3 coding sequence is TGTGCCAGCAGCTCAGCGGGGACTAGCGGGAGGTATTATGAGCAGTTCTTC. Protein product: CASSSAGTSGRYYEQFF.

Only a few counts were recorded for this clone. The CDR3 is CASSEAASTDTQYF. Written as DNA, the CDR3 is TGTGCCAGCAGTGAAGCGGCTAGCACAGATACGCAGTATTTT. The chain has TRBV6-4 and TRBJ2-3; perhaps TRBD2 as D (5 bases). The germline gives CDR1 MRHNA, CDR2 SNTAGT. V lost 3 bases to trimming and J lost 0 bases, with 7 bases between them. The CDR3 extends over 14 amino acids.

The DNA of the CDR3 is TGTGCCAGCAGCCGAACCGTGGGGCCGGGTTCTGAAGCTTTCTTT. As protein: CASSRTVGPGSEAFF. The V call is TRBV7-9, the J call TRBJ1-1; perhaps TRBD1 as D (5 bases). V lost 5 bases and J 6 bases, leaving 19 bases between the germline ends. This CDR3 is 15 amino acids long. Germline V gives CDR1 SEHNR, CDR2 FQNEAQ (reference sequence).

The rearrangement links TRBV10-1 to TRBJ2-3, with D possibly TRBD2 on 5 matching bases. The CDR3 is 16 residues long. CDR1 and CDR2 from the germline V gene are WNHNN and SYGVQD (reference sequence). The germline V and J ends were trimmed by 2 bases and 1 base, with 13 bases remaining between them. The CDR3, as DNA: TGCGCCAGCAGTGAGCGGGGATTTGGAGGCACAGATACGCAGTATTTT. It specifies CASSERGFGGTDTQYF.

The V gene is TRBV19, the J gene TRBJ1-2, with D tentatively TRBD1 (5 bases). CDR1 is LNHDA, CDR2 SQIVND, per germline (reference sequence). The CDR3 runs to 13 residues. V lost 6 bases and J 7 bases, leaving 15 bases between the germline ends. The CDR3 region is CASRAGSLGGYTF. In DNA, the CDR3 is TGTGCCAGTAGGGCAGGGAGTTTGGGTGGCTACACCTTC. Complete variable domain (other parts from reference TRBV19 and TRBJ1-2): DGGITQSPKYLFRKEGQNVTLSCEQNLNHDAMYWYRQDPGQGLRLIYYSQIVNDFQKGDIAEGYSVSREKKESFPLTVTSAQKNPTAFYLCASRAGSLGGYTFGSGTRLTVV.

The V gene is TRBV18, the J gene TRBJ2-5; D unresolved. The V gene lost 1 base and the J gene lost 0 bases, with 6 bases spanning the gap. From germline, CDR1 is KGHSH and CDR2 LQKENI. This CDR3 is built from 14 residues. The CDR3 spells CASSPRRNQETQYF. DNA of the CDR3: TGTGCCAGCTCACCACGTCGCAACCAAGAGACCCAGTACTTC.

The chain links TRBV5-4 to TRBJ2-7; 7 nucleotides line up with TRBD1. This CDR3 is built from 15 residues. Germline V gene lookup returns CDR1 SGHNT and CDR2 YYREEE (reference sequence). V lost 4 bases to trimming and J lost 1 base; unmatched junction nucleotides: 8. In nucleotides, the CDR3 is TGTGCCAGCAGCGTCGACAGGGCAGTATCCTACGAGCAGTACTTC. Protein product: CASSVDRAVSYEQYF.

The chain carries TRBV27 and TRBJ2-1; TRBD2 matches 8 bases. Germline CDR1 is MNHEY and CDR2 is SMNVEV (reference sequence). This CDR3 has 16 residues. V gave up 0 bases and J gave up 4 bases; unmatched junction bases: 5. CDR3 in amino acids: CASSLSLAGWYNEQFF. The CDR3 DNA reads TGTGCCAGCAGTTTATCCTTAGCGGGATGGTACAATGAGCAGTTCTTC.

This clone was counted once. The chain uses TRBV28 and TRBJ1-2; the D is unclear. V dropped 5 bases and J dropped 4 bases, with 8 bases sitting between them. The germline V gene encodes CDR1 MDHEN and CDR2 SYDVKM. The CDR3 is 12 amino acids. Here the CDR3 reads CASSKSPYGYTF. In DNA, the CDR3 is TGTGCCAGCAGTAAAAGTCCCTATGGCTACACCTTC.

This chain connects TRBV6-5 to TRBJ2-7; possibly TRBD1 or TRBD2 for D (6 bases each). CDR1 and CDR2 from the germline V gene are MNHEY and SVGAGI. This CDR3 contains 13 residues. V was cut by 9 bases and J by 5 bases, with 17 bases left in between. The CDR3 DNA reads as TGTGCCAGTACGCCCGGGGGCCCCAACGAGCAGTACTTC. Its translation is CASTPGGPNEQYF.

The chain joins TRBV5-4 to TRBJ1-2; no clear D gene. The germline V gene encodes CDR1 SGHNT and CDR2 YYREEE (reference sequence). The CDR3 contains 13 residues. The V end lost 4 bases, the J end lost 2 bases, and 9 bases lay between the germline ends. The CDR3 region has the DNA TGTGCCAGCAGCGGGCAGGCAAACTATGGCTACACCTTC. It is translated as CASSGQANYGYTF. Full variable domain (missing parts from reference TRBV5-4 and TRBJ1-2): ETGVTQSPTHLIKTRGQQVTLRCSSQSGHNTVSWYQQALGQGPQFIFQYYREEENGRGNFPPRFSGLQFPNYSSELNVNALELDDSALYLCASSGQANYGYTFGSGTRLTVV.

The chain uses TRBV5-6 and TRBJ1-1, with D possibly TRBD1 on 5 matching bases. V was pared by 2 bases and J by 1 base, with 9 bases between. The CDR3 is 14 residues long. CDR1 is SGHDT, CDR2 YYEEEE, per germline. CDR3 loop: CASSFIGANTEAFF. DNA of the CDR3: TGTGCCAGCAGCTTTATAGGGGCGAACACTGAAGCTTTCTTT.

The rearrangement joins TRBV4-3 to TRBJ1-2, with a weak D call TRBD1 (5 bases). Germline CDR1 LGHNA, CDR2 YSLEER. This CDR3 comprises 16 residues. V lost 0 bases and J 0 bases, leaving 11 bases between the germline ends. The CDR3 DNA sequence: TGCGCCAGCAGCCAAGATCAGGGACTCACTAACTATGGCTACACCTTC. This sequence encodes CASSQDQGLTNYGYTF.

The genes are TRBV7-2 and TRBJ1-4; TRBD1 agrees at 7 bases. The J segment lost 6 bases and the V segment lost 1 base, leaving 8 bases of the junction unmatched. Germline lookup yields CDR1 SGHTA and CDR2 FQGNSA. The CDR3 runs to 16 residues. CDR3 in amino acids: CASSLGTGVRHEKLFF. The CDR3 region has the DNA TGTGCCAGCAGCTTAGGAACAGGGGTGAGGCATGAAAAACTGTTTTTT.

This clone has just a few counts. The V gene is TRBV10-3, the J gene TRBJ1-5; 8 positions agree with TRBD1. CDR1 is ENHRY, CDR2 SYGVKD, per germline. This CDR3 has 14 residues. V lost 3 bases and J lost 6; bases outside the gene matches: 4. The CDR3 reads CAISERQGAQPQHF. In DNA form, the CDR3 reads TGTGCCATCAGTGAACGCCAGGGGGCTCAGCCCCAGCATTTT.

The chain employs TRBV9 and TRBJ1-3; no clear D. Between the trimmed V and J ends, which lost 0 bases and 3 bases, there was a span of 7 bases. The CDR3 is made up of 14 amino acids. The germline V gene has CDR1 SGDLS and CDR2 YYNGEE. In DNA, the CDR3 is TGTGCCAGCAGCGTAGCTCTGGGTGGAAACACCATATATTTT. Its protein product is CASSVALGGNTIYF.

This chain links TRBV5-1 with TRBJ2-7, with D possibly being TRBD1 (6 bases). From germline, CDR1 is SGHRS and CDR2 YFSETQ. The V end lost 2 bases, the J end lost 2 bases, and 8 bases lay between the germline ends. CDR3 size: 13 residues. CDR3 in amino acids: CASSFGQTYEQYF. The CDR3 coding sequence is TGCGCCAGCAGCTTTGGACAGACCTACGAGCAGTACTTC.

This chain uses TRBV5-5 with TRBJ1-1; D might be TRBD1 (5 bases). With 3 bases removed from V and 1 base from J, the gap between germline ends came to 7 bases. Looked up from germline, CDR1 is SGHKS and CDR2 is YYEKEE (reference sequence). CDR3 length: 13 amino acids. CDR3 coding DNA: TGTGCCAGCAGCTACACAGGGAACACTGAAGCTTTCTTT. Protein sequence: CASSYTGNTEAFF.

The chain uses TRBV15 and TRBJ2-7; D call uncertain. The germline V gene encodes CDR1 LNHNV and CDR2 YYDKDF (reference sequence). The V and J ends lost 8 bases and 0 bases respectively, with 8 bases between them. The CDR3 consists of 12 residues. CDR3 bases: TGTGCCACCTCCGGAAACTCCTACGAGCAGTACTTC. Translation: CATSGNSYEQYF.

The chain combines TRBV5-1 with TRBJ1-1; D unresolved. The CDR3 totals 13 residues. The germline CDR1 and CDR2 sequences are SGHRS and YFSETQ. V lost 7 bases and J 2 bases, leaving 12 bases between the germline ends. The DNA of the CDR3 is TGCGCCAGCGGCTCCTCCATAAACACTGAAGCTTTCTTT. It codes for CASGSSINTEAFF.

V and J are TRBV19 and TRBJ1-1; maybe TRBD1 (6 bases). Germline V gives CDR1 LNHDA, CDR2 SQIVND (reference sequence). This CDR3 contains 15 residues. The germline V and J ends were trimmed by 4 bases and 1 base, with 13 bases remaining between them. The CDR3 bases are TGTGCCAGTAGTACTCCGGGACACCCGAACACTGAAGCTTTCTTT. Amino acid sequence: CASSTPGHPNTEAFF. The full variable domain, completed using reference TRBV19 and TRBJ1-1, is DGGITQSPKYLFRKEGQNVTLSCEQNLNHDAMYWYRQDPGQGLRLIYYSQIVNDFQKGDIAEGYSVSREKKESFPLTVTSAQKNPTAFYLCASSTPGHPNTEAFFGQGTRLTVV.

V gene TRBV27 combines with J gene TRBJ1-2; D perhaps matches TRBD1 (5 bases). The CDR3 covers 14 residues. With 5 bases removed from V and 8 bases from J, the gap between germline ends came to 18 bases. The germline CDR1 and CDR2 sequences are MNHEY and SMNVEV (reference sequence). The CDR3 coding sequence is TGTGCCAGCAGTAATACACCGGGACCACTGGGCTACACCTTC. Protein: CASSNTPGPLGYTF.

V is TRBV19 and J is TRBJ1-5; D is unresolved. Germline assignment: CDR1 LNHDA and CDR2 SQIVND (reference sequence). V dropped 5 bases and J dropped 2 bases, with 16 bases sitting between them. The CDR3 has 16 residues. The CDR3 DNA sequence: TGTGCCAGTAGTCCCGGGAGACGGCCAGGCAATCAGCCCCAGCATTTT. Translated: CASSPGRRPGNQPQHF.

The V call is TRBV5-1, the J call TRBJ1-2; maybe TRBD1 (6 bases). The CDR3 has 13 residues. V was clipped by 6 bases and J by 8 bases, with 17 bases between them. CDR1 SGHRS and CDR2 YFSETQ come from the germline V gene. The CDR3 reads CASTQQGEEGYTF. DNA for the CDR3: TGCGCCAGCACTCAACAGGGAGAAGAAGGCTACACCTTC.

The chain combines TRBV9 with TRBJ2-1; D gene unclear. The V gene's germline CDR1 is SGDLS and CDR2 YYNGEE. V was pared by 0 bases and J by 0 bases, with 7 bases between. The CDR3 has 15 residues. CDR3 protein: CASSVDAVSYNEQFF. As DNA, the CDR3 is TGTGCCAGCAGCGTAGATGCAGTCTCCTACAATGAGCAGTTCTTC.

The chain has TRBV19 and TRBJ1-5; D remains unclear. This CDR3 spans 16 amino acids. CDR1 is LNHDA, CDR2 SQIVND, per germline (reference sequence). V lost 2 bases and J lost 0, with 11 bases in between. CDR3 amino acids: CASSISETHSNQPQHF. The CDR3 region has the DNA TGTGCCAGTAGTATATCCGAGACACATAGCAATCAGCCCCAGCATTTT.

V usage is TRBV27 and J usage is TRBJ1-2, with 7 bases lining up with TRBD1. Losses at the gene ends were 0 bases for V and 8 bases for J; bases not matched to a gene: 6. Germline loops: CDR1 MNHEY, CDR2 SMNVEV (reference sequence). The CDR3 consists of 14 residues. The CDR3 bases are TGTGCCAGCAGTTTATCACAGGGGCGGACGGGCTACACCTTC. Its protein product is CASSLSQGRTGYTF.

This chain uses TRBV28 with TRBJ1-1, with TRBD1 as a possible D gene (5 bases). Germline V CDR1 and CDR2: MDHEN, SYDVKM. V was clipped by 7 bases and J by 6 bases, with 18 bases between them. The CDR3 loop spans 14 amino acids. CDR3 amino acids: CASTSWGRGPEAFF. DNA of the CDR3: TGTGCCAGCACCTCGTGGGGACGAGGACCTGAAGCTTTCTTT. The full variable domain, in which reference TRBV28 and TRBJ1-1 provide the parts outside the CDR3, is DVKVTQSSRYLVKRTGEKVFLECVQDMDHENMFWYRQDPGLGLRLIYFSYDVKMKEKGDIPEGYSVSREKKERFSLILESASTNQTSMYLCASTSWGRGPEAFFGQGTRLTVV.

The chain couples TRBV13 to TRBJ2-7; 9 bases match TRBD2. Germline loops: CDR1 PRHDT, CDR2 FYEKMQ (reference sequence). The CDR3 contains 15 residues. The V gene end was trimmed by 1 base and the J gene end by 0 bases; junction bases not matched to a gene: 1. The CDR3 reads CASSLEGLASYEQYF. In DNA form, the CDR3 reads TGTGCCAGCAGCTTAGAGGGACTAGCCTCCTACGAGCAGTACTTC.